This T cell receptor beta chain was identified in a study of T cells in localized non-small cell lung cancer. Trimming at V came to 3 bases and at J to 13 bases, leaving 4 bases not matched to a gene. This CDR3 has 11 amino acids. Germline lookup yields CDR1 GTSNPN and CDR2 SVGIG (reference sequence). This clone was found once. TCRdb's table, derived via immunoSEQ multiplex PCR, lists solely in-frame clones and lacks some. The sample shows tens of thousands of clones, about nine tenths of them seen only once. The chain couples TRBV30 to TRBJ2-4; TRBD1 matches 9 bases. Sequenced material: peripheral blood, taken before any cancer treatment. This clonotype originated in a man aged 40 to 69 with stage I lung adenocarcinoma. CDR3 bases: TGTGCCTGGAGCGCGGGGACAGGGCAGTACTTC. Translated: CAWSAGTGQYF.